Here is one T cell receptor beta chain with its context. Its antigen is unknown. This record comes from a study of STAT3 mutations in large granular lymphocyte leukemia. Germline V CDR1 and CDR2: SGHRS, YFSETQ. J gave up 2 bases and V 0 bases, and 4 bases lay outside the gene matches. This CDR3 contains 15 residues. Profiling relied on immunoSEQ multiplex PCR, and the TCRdb table lists in-frame clones only, not all of them. The sample includes several thousand clones, 70% to 75% of them seen just once. Study findings and constraints: Every T-cell large granular lymphocyte leukemia patient had at least one immunodominant TCR beta clonotype.

The receptor comes from a woman in her 40s with T-cell large granular lymphocyte leukemia. Some clones in this sample may be carry-over from other donors' samples. The sample comprised peripheral blood mononuclear cells. The chain carries TRBV5-1 and TRBJ2-7; the match to TRBD2 covers 8 bases. The CDR3 is CASSLGVAGPYEQYF. CDR3 in DNA: TGCGCCAGCAGCTTGGGGGTAGCGGGGCCCTACGAGCAGTACTTC.